The 32 T cell receptor beta chains presented below share a single source sample, sequenced in a study of cytomegalovirus exposure and HLA in healthy donors. PCR was performed using 60 Vbeta and 13 Jbeta primers. Generated by immunoSEQ multiplex PCR, the TCRdb table keeps only in-frame clones and is missing some. The data show approximately 300,000 clones, roughly 80% seen once. Source material: PBMCs. Source of these receptors: a girl aged 2 to 9 in good health and CMV-seronegative.

The chain carries TRBV14 and TRBJ2-7, with 9 bases that match TRBD2. CDR1 SGHDN and CDR2 FVKESK come from the germline V gene. With V trimmed by 4 bases and J by 2 bases, 9 bases remained unmatched. CDR3 length: 16 residues. The CDR3 protein is CASSPRSGGATYEQYF. CDR3 DNA: TGTGCCAGCAGCCCCCGTAGCGGGGGAGCCACCTACGAGCAGTACTTC. Full variable domain (remainder filled in from reference TRBV14 and TRBJ2-7): EAGVTQFPSHSVIEKGQTVTLRCDPISGHDNLYWYRRVMGKEIKFLLHFVKESKQDESGMPNNRFLAERTGGTYSTLKVQPAELEDSGVYFCASSPRSGGATYEQYFGPGTRLTVT.

This chain uses TRBV30 with TRBJ2-7; no reliable D call. The ends were cut back, 8 bases at V and 2 bases at J, with 10 bases in the middle. The CDR3 contains 11 residues. Per the germline V gene, CDR1 is GTSNPN and CDR2 is SVGIG (reference sequence). CDR3 region: CAGRRAYEQYF. The CDR3 DNA reads as TGTGCCGGAAGACGGGCCTACGAGCAGTACTTC.

There are a few counts of this clone. The chain recombines TRBV4-1 with TRBJ2-1; 9 bases line up with TRBD2. J was trimmed by 6 bases and V by 4 bases; bases with no gene match: 13. CDR1 MGHRA and CDR2 YSYEKL come from the germline V gene. This CDR3 region has 17 residues. The chain's CDR3 is CASSRGYILAGFNEQFF. The CDR3 DNA reads as TGCGCCAGCAGCCGCGGGTACATACTAGCGGGCTTCAATGAGCAGTTCTTC.

J is TRBJ2-1 and V is TRBV7-9; D remains unclear. V was clipped by 0 bases and J by 0 bases, with 9 bases between them. From germline, CDR1 is SEHNR and CDR2 FQNEAQ (reference sequence). This CDR3 comprises 16 residues. Here the CDR3 DNA reads TGTGCCAGCAGCTTAGCGGCAGCGAGCTCCTACAATGAGCAGTTCTTC. Translated: CASSLAAASSYNEQFF.

The chain joins TRBV28 to TRBJ2-3; 7 bases map to TRBD1. This CDR3 is 14 amino acids long. Trimming at V came to 8 bases and at J to 3 bases, leaving 8 bases not matched to a gene. Germline V gene data show CDR1 as MDHEN and CDR2 as SYDVKM. The DNA of the CDR3 is TGTGCCAGCGAAACAGGGGTGCGTACAGATACGCAGTATTTT. The encoded protein is CASETGVRTDTQYF. The whole variable domain, remainder taken from reference TRBV28 and TRBJ2-3, is DVKVTQSSRYLVKRTGEKVFLECVQDMDHENMFWYRQDPGLGLRLIYFSYDVKMKEKGDIPEGYSVSREKKERFSLILESASTNQTSMYLCASETGVRTDTQYFGPGTRLTVL.

V and J are TRBV5-8 and TRBJ2-3; no firm D call. The germline V gene has CDR1 SGHTS and CDR2 YDEGEE. The CDR3 has 10 residues. The germline V and J ends were trimmed by 0 bases and 14 bases, with 7 bases remaining between them. The CDR3 DNA sequence: TGTGCCAGCAGCTTGGCGAGTGGGTATTTT. It is translated as CASSLASGYF.

The rearrangement joins TRBV6-4 to TRBJ1-2, with D possibly matching TRBD1 (5 bases). Germline V CDR1 and CDR2: MRHNA, SNTAGT. The CDR3 is made up of 13 amino acids. Trimming removed 6 bases at V and 4 bases at J, with 12 bases between. The CDR3 reads CASRNAGSYGYTF. The CDR3 nucleotides read TGTGCCAGCAGGAATGCAGGGTCCTATGGCTACACCTTC.

The DNA of the CDR3 is TGTGCCAGTAGTTACTACACAGATACGCAGTATTTT. Its protein is CASSYYTDTQYF. This rearrangement joins TRBV19 to TRBJ2-3, with D hard to call. The CDR3 is 12 amino acids. Trimming removed 5 bases from V and 2 bases from J, with 5 bases in between. The V gene's germline CDR1 is LNHDA and CDR2 SQIVND (reference sequence). Combining the CDR3 with reference TRBV19 and TRBJ2-3 gives the whole variable domain DGGITQSPKYLFRKEGQNVTLSCEQNLNHDAMYWYRQDPGQGLRLIYYSQIVNDFQKGDIAEGYSVSREKKESFPLTVTSAQKNPTAFYLCASSYYTDTQYFGPGTRLTVL.

The genes are TRBV7-3 and TRBJ2-2, with D perhaps TRBD1 (5 bases). Looked up from germline, CDR1 is SGHTA and CDR2 is FQGTGA. The CDR3 runs 16 residues. V shed 2 bases and J shed 1 base, with 11 bases lying between them. CDR3 protein: CASSLQSGWNTGELFF. The DNA for the CDR3 is TGTGCCAGCAGCTTACAGTCAGGGTGGAACACCGGGGAGCTGTTTTTT.

This chain joins TRBV5-1 and TRBJ2-1; no reliable D call. Germline assignment: CDR1 SGHRS and CDR2 YFSETQ. This CDR3 region has 13 residues. Trimming removed 4 bases from V and 8 bases from J, with 13 bases in between. The CDR3 nucleotides are TGCGCCAGCAGCCCCCGCCCCGAGGATGAGCAGTTCTTC. Residues: CASSPRPEDEQFF.

The chain combines TRBV2 with TRBJ2-7, with D possibly matching TRBD1 (6 bases). Between the trimmed V and J ends, which lost 5 bases and 6 bases, there was a span of 8 bases. CDR3 length: 11 residues. Germline V lookup: CDR1 SNHLY, CDR2 FYNNEI. CDR3 sequence reads: CASSYRVEQYF. DNA for the CDR3: TGTGCCAGCAGTTACAGGGTCGAGCAGTACTTC.

This clone was picked up a small number of times. V gene TRBV10-2 combines with J gene TRBJ2-4; 7 bases match TRBD2. This CDR3 has 16 residues. Germline V gene data show CDR1 as WSHSY and CDR2 as SAAADI. Losses at the gene ends were 5 bases for V and 7 bases for J; bases not matched to a gene: 14. The CDR3 DNA reads TGCGCCAGCAGTCCAAATCCCGACTGGGGGGGGAACATTCAGTACTTC. Protein: CASSPNPDWGGNIQYF.

The chain combines TRBV15 with TRBJ2-2; the D gene is possibly TRBD2 (6 bases). The ends were cut back, 0 bases at V and 5 bases at J, with 16 bases in the middle. The CDR3 runs to 17 residues. Germline CDR1 is LNHNV and CDR2 is YYDKDF (reference sequence). DNA for the CDR3: TGTGCCACCAGCAGAGAAAGAGGGTATGGGAGGACCGGGGAGCTGTTTTTT. This sequence encodes CATSRERGYGRTGELFF. The full variable domain, completed using reference TRBV15 and TRBJ2-2, is DAMVIQNPRYQVTQFGKPVTLSCSQTLNHNVMYWYQQKSSQAPKLLFHYYDKDFNNEADTPDNFQSRRPNTSFCFLDIRSPGLGDTAMYLCATSRERGYGRTGELFFGEGSRLTVL.

The chain couples TRBV27 to TRBJ2-7; 9 bases line up with TRBD1. This CDR3 comprises 15 residues. Per the germline V gene, CDR1 is MNHEY and CDR2 is SMNVEV (reference sequence). Germline trimming cut 6 bases from V and 2 bases from J; bases unmatched to any gene: 8. CDR3 in amino acids: CASSWTGAFAYEQYF. The CDR3 coding sequence is TGTGCCAGCAGCTGGACAGGGGCATTTGCCTACGAGCAGTACTTC.

This clone appeared a single time. This rearrangement joins TRBV30 to TRBJ2-7; 8 bases agree with TRBD2. Per the germline V gene, CDR1 is GTSNPN and CDR2 is SVGIG (reference sequence). Germline trimming cut 0 bases from V and 0 bases from J; bases unmatched to any gene: 4. The CDR3 covers 15 residues. The CDR3, as DNA: TGTGCCTGGAGTGTACCAAGCGGGAGCTCCTACGAGCAGTACTTC. Its translation is CAWSVPSGSSYEQYF. Combining the CDR3 with reference TRBV30 and TRBJ2-7 gives the whole variable domain SQTIHQWPATLVQPVGSPLSLECTVEGTSNPNLYWYRQAAGRGLQLLFYSVGIGQISSEVPQNLSASRPQDRQFILSSKKLLLSDSGFYLCAWSVPSGSSYEQYFGPGTRLTVT.

In the case of this clone: This specimen includes other DNA sequences encoding the same CDR3. The chain carries TRBV27 and TRBJ1-5; D perhaps matches TRBD1 (5 bases). V was clipped by 3 bases and J by 4 bases, with 10 bases between them. Germline V CDR1 and CDR2: MNHEY, SMNVEV (reference sequence). The CDR3 extends over 14 amino acids. The CDR3, as DNA: TGTGCCAGCAGTTTTAGGGGTTTAAATCAGCCCCAGCATTTT. This codes for CASSFRGLNQPQHF.

The V call is TRBV6-5, the J call TRBJ1-5, with D maybe TRBD1 (5 bases). The germline V and J ends were trimmed by 0 bases and 6 bases, with 12 bases remaining between them. In germline, CDR1 is MNHEY, CDR2 SVGAGI. The CDR3 consists of 15 residues. In nucleotides, the CDR3 is TGTGCCAGCAGTTACTCGAGCCAGGGAAGTCAGCCCCAGCATTTT. The encoded protein is CASSYSSQGSQPQHF.

J is TRBJ1-2 and V is TRBV5-4, with a tentative D call TRBD1 (6 bases). The length of the CDR3 is 16 residues. V was trimmed by 1 base and J by 4 bases, leaving 17 bases between them. Per germline, CDR1 SGHNT and CDR2 YYREEE (reference sequence). CDR3 nucleotide sequence: TGTGCCAGCAGCTTGACACCGGCCAGGGGCCCCTATGGCTACACCTTC. The encoded protein is CASSLTPARGPYGYTF.

The V call is TRBV13, the J call TRBJ2-7, with D hard to call. The germline V gene has CDR1 PRHDT and CDR2 FYEKMQ (reference sequence). The CDR3 totals 15 residues. V lost 4 bases, J lost 0 bases, and 13 bases lay in between. The CDR3 region is CASSSRVLSSYEQYF. DNA of the CDR3: TGTGCCAGCAGCTCACGGGTCCTCAGCTCCTACGAGCAGTACTTC. Supplemented by reference TRBV13 and TRBJ2-7, the full variable domain reads AAGVIQSPRHLIKEKRETATLKCYPIPRHDTVYWYQQGPGQDPQFLISFYEKMQSDKGSIPDRFSAQQFSDYHSELNMSSLELGDSALYFCASSSRVLSSYEQYFGPGTRLTVT.

The V and J genes are TRBV5-4 and TRBJ1-3, with D perhaps matching TRBD1 (5 bases). CDR1 and CDR2 from the germline V gene are SGHNT and YYREEE (reference sequence). Trimming left V 0 bases short and J 2 bases short, with 6 bases between. This CDR3 spans 14 amino acids. The CDR3 DNA reads as TGTGCCAGCAGCTTGGAGGGGACTGGAAACACCATATATTTT. Translating it yields CASSLEGTGNTIYF. Using reference TRBV5-4 and TRBJ1-3 for the parts outside the CDR3, the full variable domain is ETGVTQSPTHLIKTRGQQVTLRCSSQSGHNTVSWYQQALGQGPQFIFQYYREEENGRGNFPPRFSGLQFPNYSSELNVNALELDDSALYLCASSLEGTGNTIYFGEGSWLTVV.

The chain couples TRBV29-1 to TRBJ1-1; no clear D gene. CDR1 is SQVTM and CDR2 is ANQGSEA in the germline V gene. Between the trimmed V and J ends, which lost 1 base and 1 base, there was a span of 7 bases. The CDR3 covers 13 residues. The CDR3 nucleotides are TGCAGCGTTGAAGGGAGTCCGAACACTGAAGCTTTCTTT. Protein: CSVEGSPNTEAFF.

This clone was seen more than once but under ten times. This sequence joins TRBV7-3 and TRBJ2-4; 7 nucleotides match TRBD2. Germline-derived CDR1 and CDR2 are SGHTA and FQGTGA. CDR3 length equals 15 residues. J was trimmed by 1 base and V by 2 bases; bases with no gene match: 2. In nucleotides, the CDR3 is TGTGCCAGCAGCTTAGGGGAGGGGGCCAAAAACATTCAGTACTTC. Encoded protein: CASSLGEGAKNIQYF.

The genes are TRBV5-6 and TRBJ1-2; a possible D gene is TRBD1 (5 bases). This CDR3 has 14 residues. Trimming cost V 1 base and J 7 bases, with 14 bases left between them. Germline-derived CDR1 and CDR2 are SGHDT and YYEEEE. For the CDR3, the DNA is TGTGCCAGCAGCTTGTTTTCAGGGAATCCTGGCTACACCTTC. Translated: CASSLFSGNPGYTF. Together with reference TRBV5-6 and TRBJ1-2, the CDR3 gives the full variable domain: DAGVTQSPTHLIKTRGQQVTLRCSPKSGHDTVSWYQQALGQGPQFIFQYYEEEERQRGNFPDRFSGHQFPNYSSELNVNALLLGDSALYLCASSLFSGNPGYTFGSGTRLTVV.

The chain joins TRBV2 to TRBJ2-1; D unclear. Germline assignment: CDR1 SNHLY and CDR2 FYNNEI. The CDR3 sequence is 14 residues long. Trimming removed 3 bases at V and 0 bases at J, with 6 bases between. CDR3 residues: CASSDVSSYNEQFF. Written as DNA, the CDR3 is TGTGCCAGCAGTGACGTGAGCTCCTACAATGAGCAGTTCTTC.

In its sample, this clone was seen once. This chain uses TRBV5-1 with TRBJ1-6; 8 bases line up with TRBD1. Germline V gene data show CDR1 as SGHRS and CDR2 as YFSETQ. J lost 7 bases, V lost 0 bases, and 3 bases had no gene match. The CDR3 is 15 residues long. This CDR3 is CASSLGRTGNSPLHF. In nucleotides, the CDR3 is TGCGCCAGCAGCTTGGGACGGACAGGGAATTCACCCCTCCACTTT.

This rearrangement joins TRBV6-5 to TRBJ1-2; 8 bases fit TRBD1. Germline trimming cut 0 bases from V and 11 bases from J; bases unmatched to any gene: 8. The CDR3 is 14 amino acids. In germline, CDR1 is MNHEY, CDR2 SVGAGI. The CDR3 here is CASSYSSGQGFYTF. In DNA, the CDR3 is TGTGCCAGCAGTTACTCGAGCGGACAGGGTTTTTACACCTTC.

This chain joins TRBV28 and TRBJ1-4; 8 bases are a match to TRBD1. This CDR3 has 14 amino acids. The V and J ends lost 5 bases and 6 bases, in that order; junction bases with no gene match: 5. Germline CDR1 reads MDHEN; CDR2 reads SYDVKM. CDR3 loop: CASSKQGVDEKLFF. The CDR3 coding sequence is TGTGCCAGCAGTAAACAGGGGGTTGATGAAAAACTGTTTTTT.

The chain employs TRBV28 and TRBJ2-5; D possibly corresponds to TRBD2 (5 bases). The V end lost 6 bases, the J end lost 5 bases, and 13 bases lay between the germline ends. The CDR3 is 13 residues long. CDR1 is MDHEN, CDR2 SYDVKM, per germline. The DNA for the CDR3 is TGTGCCAGCAGCCCGAGGAGGTGGGAGACCCAGTACTTC. It is translated as CASSPRRWETQYF.

V gene TRBV14 combines with J gene TRBJ2-1; 10 bases are a match to TRBD1. The length of the CDR3 is 15 residues. V lost 2 bases, J lost 3 bases, and 1 base stayed unmatched. Germline CDR1 is SGHDN and CDR2 is FVKESK. The CDR3 DNA is TGTGCCAGCAGCCAACGGGACAGGGGCTACAATGAGCAGTTCTTC. Residues: CASSQRDRGYNEQFF. Full variable domain (rest looked up from reference TRBV14 and TRBJ2-1): EAGVTQFPSHSVIEKGQTVTLRCDPISGHDNLYWYRRVMGKEIKFLLHFVKESKQDESGMPNNRFLAERTGGTYSTLKVQPAELEDSGVYFCASSQRDRGYNEQFFGPGTRLTVL.

V is TRBV9 and J is TRBJ1-2; 7 nucleotides line up with TRBD1. There are 12 residues in the CDR3. Trimming took 5 bases from V and 8 from J; bases not matched to a gene: 6. Germline CDR1 is SGDLS and CDR2 is YYNGEE. DNA of the CDR3: TGTGCCAGCAGTGACAGGGTGGAAGGCTACACCTTC. Residues: CASSDRVEGYTF.

The chain couples TRBV5-1 to TRBJ1-6; 8 bases map to TRBD1. The germline V gene encodes CDR1 SGHRS and CDR2 YFSETQ. The V and J ends lost 0 bases and 9 bases, in that order; junction bases with no gene match: 5. The CDR3 spans 15 residues. Here the CDR3 reads CASSLAGRGRSPLHF. The CDR3 DNA follows: TGCGCCAGCAGCTTGGCCGGCAGGGGGCGTTCACCCCTCCACTTT.

The rearrangement uses TRBV14 and TRBJ2-1, with D maybe TRBD2 (6 bases). V dropped 2 bases and J dropped 0 bases, with 11 bases sitting between them. Germline-derived CDR1 and CDR2 are SGHDN and FVKESK. CDR3 size: 16 residues. Here the CDR3 DNA reads TGTGCCAGCAGCCAACGGGGGAAAAGCTCCTACAATGAGCAGTTCTTC. Translation: CASSQRGKSSYNEQFF.